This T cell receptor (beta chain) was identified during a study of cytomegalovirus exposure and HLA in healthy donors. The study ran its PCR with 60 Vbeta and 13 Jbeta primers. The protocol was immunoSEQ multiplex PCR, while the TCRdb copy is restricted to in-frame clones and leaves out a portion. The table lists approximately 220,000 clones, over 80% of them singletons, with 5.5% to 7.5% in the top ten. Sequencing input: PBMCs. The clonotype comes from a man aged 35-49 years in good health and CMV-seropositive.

The CDR3 DNA reads TGTGCCTGGAGTGTGGCGCTCGGGGTCTTTTCCCCTTCCTACAATGAGCAGTTCTTC. It encodes CAWSVALGVFSPSYNEQFF. This sequence joins TRBV30 and TRBJ2-1; TRBD2 is a possible D gene (5 bases). Per the germline V gene, CDR1 is GTSNPN and CDR2 is SVGIG (reference sequence). There are 19 residues in the CDR3. Trimming stripped 0 bases from V and 1 base from J, with 22 bases between.